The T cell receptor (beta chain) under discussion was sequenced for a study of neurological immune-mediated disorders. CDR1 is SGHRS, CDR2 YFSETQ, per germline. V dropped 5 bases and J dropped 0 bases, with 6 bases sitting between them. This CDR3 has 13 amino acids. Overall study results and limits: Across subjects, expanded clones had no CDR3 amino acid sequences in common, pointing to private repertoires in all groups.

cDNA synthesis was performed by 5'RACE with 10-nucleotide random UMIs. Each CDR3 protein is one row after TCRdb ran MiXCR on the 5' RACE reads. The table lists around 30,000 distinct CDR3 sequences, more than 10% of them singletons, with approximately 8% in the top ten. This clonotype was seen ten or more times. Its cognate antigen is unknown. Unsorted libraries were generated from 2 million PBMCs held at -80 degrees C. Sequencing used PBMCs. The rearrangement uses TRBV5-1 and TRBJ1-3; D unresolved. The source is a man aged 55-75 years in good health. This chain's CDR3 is CASSPNSGNTIYF. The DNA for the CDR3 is TGCGCCAGCAGTCCGAACTCTGGAAACACCATATATTTT.